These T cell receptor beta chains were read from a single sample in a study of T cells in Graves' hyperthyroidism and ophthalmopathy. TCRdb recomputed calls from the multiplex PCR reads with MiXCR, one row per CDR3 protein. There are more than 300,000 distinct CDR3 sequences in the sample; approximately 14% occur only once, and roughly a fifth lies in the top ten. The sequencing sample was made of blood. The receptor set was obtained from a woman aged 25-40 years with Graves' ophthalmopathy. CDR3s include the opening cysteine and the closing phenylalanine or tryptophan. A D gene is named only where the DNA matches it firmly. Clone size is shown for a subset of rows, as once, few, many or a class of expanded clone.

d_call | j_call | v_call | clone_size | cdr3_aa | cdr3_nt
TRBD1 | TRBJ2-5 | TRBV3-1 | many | CASSQIQGARETQYF | TGTGCCAGCAGCCAAATACAGGGGGCAAGAGAGACCCAGTACTTC
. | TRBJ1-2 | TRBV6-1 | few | CASRARGENGYTF | TGTGCCAGCAGGGCCCGGGGGGAAAATGGCTACACCTTC
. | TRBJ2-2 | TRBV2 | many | CASRSSVNTGELFF | TGTGCCAGCAGATCCTCTGTGAACACCGGGGAGCTGTTTTTT
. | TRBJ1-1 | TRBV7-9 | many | CASSFYSEMNTEAFF | TGTGCCAGCAGCTTTTATTCCGAGATGAACACTGAAGCTTTCTTT
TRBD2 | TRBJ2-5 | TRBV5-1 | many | CASSTLAGGPRETQYF | TGCGCCAGCAGCACACTAGCGGGGGGCCCGAGAGAGACCCAGTACTTC
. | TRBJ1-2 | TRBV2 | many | CASSEALGTYGYTF | TGTGCCAGCAGTGAAGCGCTTGGGACCTATGGCTACACCTTC
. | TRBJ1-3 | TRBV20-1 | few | CSASNRGAGNTIYF | TGCAGTGCTAGTAACCGAGGCGCTGGAAACACCATATATTTT
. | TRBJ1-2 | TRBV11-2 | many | CASSPWTLANYGYTF | TGTGCCAGCAGCCCATGGACCTTGGCTAACTATGGCTACACCTTC
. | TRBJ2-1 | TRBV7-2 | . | CASSSGAGANEQFF | TGTGCCAGCAGCTCCGGGGCGGGGGCTAATGAGCAGTTCTTC
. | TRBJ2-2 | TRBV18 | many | CASSPLQAPGELFF | TGTGCCAGCTCACCACTCCAGGCGCCCGGGGAGCTGTTTTTT
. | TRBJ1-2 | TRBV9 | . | CASTEVRGPAFWSAF | TGTGCCAGCACCGAAGTTCGGGGACCAGCTTTTTGGTCTGCCTTC
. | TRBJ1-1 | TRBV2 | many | CASSEGVPADTEAFF | TGTGCCAGCAGTGAAGGGGTCCCGGCGGACACTGAAGCTTTCTTT
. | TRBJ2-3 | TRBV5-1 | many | CASSDDDTQYF | TGCGCCAGCAGTGATGACGATACGCAGTATTTT
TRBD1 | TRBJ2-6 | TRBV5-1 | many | CASSPRPPGTGGAGSGANVLTF | TGCGCCAGCAGCCCACGGCCCCCCGGGACAGGGGGCGCAGGCTCTGGGGCCAACGTCCTGACTTTC
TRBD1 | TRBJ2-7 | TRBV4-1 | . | CASSRVRDRVDEQYF | TGCGCCAGCAGCCGCGTCCGGGACAGGGTTGACGAGCAGTACTTC
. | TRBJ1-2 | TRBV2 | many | CASSEVSGGYGYTF | TGTGCCAGCAGTGAAGTGTCAGGTGGCTATGGCTACACCTTC
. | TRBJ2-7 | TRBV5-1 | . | CASSGLTALKYEQYF | TGCGCCAGCAGCGGTCTGACGGCGCTAAAGTACGAGCAGTACTTC
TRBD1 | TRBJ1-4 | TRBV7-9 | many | CASSLGDSFATNEKLFF | TGTGCCAGCAGCTTAGGGGACAGCTTTGCAACTAATGAAAAACTGTTTTTT
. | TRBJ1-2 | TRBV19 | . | CASSIGGVHTAYGYTF | TGTGCCAGTAGTATTGGAGGAGTGCACACGGCCTATGGCTACACCTTC
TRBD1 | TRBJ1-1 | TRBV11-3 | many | CASSLGTVEAFF | TGTGCCAGCAGCTTGGGGACAGTTGAAGCTTTCTTT
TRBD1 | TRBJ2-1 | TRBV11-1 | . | CASSGGTGGGEQFF | TGTGCCAGCAGCGGCGGGACAGGGGGCGGTGAGCAGTTCTTC
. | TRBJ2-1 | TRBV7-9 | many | CASSFSESAYNEQFF | TGTGCCAGCAGCTTTAGCGAATCCGCATACAATGAGCAGTTCTTC
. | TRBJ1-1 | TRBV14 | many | CASSQEEWRNTEAFF | TGTGCCAGCAGCCAAGAGGAGTGGCGGAACACTGAAGCTTTCTTT
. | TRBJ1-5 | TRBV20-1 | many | CSARGASPRNQPQHF | TGCAGTGCTAGGGGCGCGTCACCCCGCAATCAGCCCCAGCATTTT
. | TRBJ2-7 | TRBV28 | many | CASSPDNILNYEQYF | TGTGCCAGCAGTCCAGACAACATACTCAACTACGAGCAGTACTTC
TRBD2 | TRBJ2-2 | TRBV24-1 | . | CATSDWASGGASNTGELFF | TGTGCCACCAGTGATTGGGCTAGCGGGGGGGCTTCGAACACCGGGGAGCTGTTTTTT
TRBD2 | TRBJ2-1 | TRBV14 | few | CASSQILGLALHEQFF | TGTGCCAGCAGCCAGATATTGGGACTAGCTCTCCATGAGCAGTTCTTC
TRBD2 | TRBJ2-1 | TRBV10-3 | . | CATKGLAGGPREQFF | TGTGCCACCAAAGGCCTAGCGGGGGGGCCGAGGGAGCAGTTCTTC
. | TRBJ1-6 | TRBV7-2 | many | CASSLVPPAGSNSPLHF | TGTGCCAGCAGCTTAGTGCCCCCGGCCGGCTCTAATTCACCCCTCCACTTT
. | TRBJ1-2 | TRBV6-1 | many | CASSDGNGYTF | TGTGCCAGCAGTGACGGGAATGGCTACACCTTC
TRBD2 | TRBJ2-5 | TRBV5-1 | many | CASSPRGLAGGPQETQYF | TGCGCCAGCAGCCCCCGGGGACTAGCGGGGGGTCCACAAGAGACCCAGTACTTC